This T cell receptor (beta chain) was captured in a study of T cells after posttransplantation cyclophosphamide. In the case of this clone: Its antigen is not known.

The CDR3 loop spans 14 amino acids. Germline V gene lookup returns CDR1 MNHEY and CDR2 SVGAGI. V was clipped by 5 bases and J by 4 bases; unmatched bases: 5. Generated by immunoSEQ multiplex PCR, the TCRdb table keeps only in-frame clones and is missing some. The sample lists fewer than 25,000 clones; about 97% were seen once. The study's findings and limits: Recipient CMV seropositivity and CMV reactivation strongly tracked TRB clonality. Donor-recipient repertoire similarity was low at 1-2 months, rising over year one.

Cells defined as naive were viable CD3+CD4+ or CD3+CD8+ and CCR7+CD45RA+CD45RO-CD95-CD27+CD28+. On the day of bone marrow donation, the related graft donor provided peripheral blood. The clonotype originates from a man in his fifties or sixties in good health, CMV-negative, and a related stem cell transplant donor. Source material: naive CD4+ T cells sorted from PBMCs. This chain connects TRBV6-5 to TRBJ1-2; the match to TRBD1 covers 9 bases. CDR3 in amino acids: CASSRDRVSYGYTF. CDR3 DNA: TGTGCCAGCAGTAGGGACAGGGTGTCCTATGGCTACACCTTC.